Each of the 27 T cell receptor beta chains below was sequenced from the same sample in a study of blood T cell repertoires in COVID-19. The protocol was immunoSEQ multiplex PCR, while the TCRdb copy is restricted to in-frame clones and leaves out a portion. The sample contains under 450,000 clones, 83% of which appear only once. Sequenced input: PBMCs or T cells enriched from blood (not recorded which). These receptors were collected from a woman between 50 and 59 years old who had recovered from COVID-19.

A remark on this clone: The junction and the germline gene differ at one end; a read error may be behind it. The chain joins TRBV3-1 (or the pseudogene TRBV3-2) to TRBJ1-1; possible D gene TRBD1, 5 bases. The length of the CDR3 is 11 residues. Germline CDR1 is LGHDT and CDR2 is YNNKEL (reference sequence). CDR3 in amino acids: CASSQDTEAFF. As DNA, the CDR3 is TGTGCCAGCAGCCAGGACACCGAAGCTTTCTTT.

The chain recombines TRBV19 with TRBJ1-5; 11 nucleotides agree with TRBD1. The CDR3 length is 15 residues. The germline V gene encodes CDR1 LNHDA and CDR2 SQIVND (reference sequence). The ends lost 9 bases at V and 6 bases at J; junction bases unmatched: 10. CDR3 DNA: TGTGCCAGCCTCCCAGGGACAGGGGGTTTTCAGCCCCAGCATTTT. Residues: CASLPGTGGFQPQHF.

V usage is TRBV5-6 and J usage is TRBJ2-7; 10 bases map to TRBD2. The length of the CDR3 is 15 residues. Germline V gives CDR1 SGHDT, CDR2 YYEEEE. Trimming took 3 bases from V and 0 from J; bases not matched to a gene: 3. In nucleotides, the CDR3 is TGTGCCAGCAGCTCCCTAGCGGGGGCCTCCTACGAGCAGTACTTC. This codes for CASSSLAGASYEQYF.

This chain links TRBV9 with TRBJ2-5; TRBD2 agrees at 13 bases. The length of the CDR3 is 18 residues. Trimming took 0 bases from V and 2 from J; bases not matched to a gene: 7. CDR1 and CDR2 from the germline V gene are SGDLS and YYNGEE. DNA for the CDR3: TGTGCCAGCAGCGTAGTCGGGTTGGGACTAGCGGGACAAGAGACCCAGTACTTC. It specifies CASSVVGLGLAGQETQYF.

This sequence joins TRBV4-1 and TRBJ1-3; 11 nucleotides align to TRBD1. V was clipped by 3 bases and J by 2 bases; unmatched bases: 3. The CDR3 covers 16 residues. Germline CDR1 MGHRA, CDR2 YSYEKL. This CDR3 is CASSQEGQGAGNTIYF. CDR3 sequence (DNA): TGCGCCAGCAGCCAGGAGGGACAGGGGGCTGGAAACACCATATATTTT.

This clone was observed a few times. The chain links TRBV7-2 to TRBJ1-2, with unresolved D. Germline V lookup: CDR1 SGHTA, CDR2 FQGNSA. CDR3 length: 13 amino acids. V was trimmed by 2 bases and J by 10 bases, leaving 14 bases between them. The DNA for the CDR3 is TGTGCCAGCAGCTTATTTGAGGAGGGAGCCTACACCTTC. This translates into CASSLFEEGAYTF.

This clone was detected only a few times. This rearrangement joins TRBV7-9 to TRBJ1-2; D may be TRBD1 (6 bases). Looked up from germline, CDR1 is SEHNR and CDR2 is FQNEAQ (reference sequence). This CDR3 has 15 residues. Deletions cut 4 bases from V and 1 base from J, with 13 bases between. In DNA form, the CDR3 reads TGTGCCAGCAGCTCAACTCCAGGGGATAACTATGGCTACACCTTC. It codes for CASSSTPGDNYGYTF.

This chain uses TRBV27 with TRBJ1-2; 9 bases align to TRBD1. V trimming: 4 bases; J trimming: 10 bases; junction bases outside the gene matches: 7. Germline CDR1 reads MNHEY; CDR2 reads SMNVEV (reference sequence). The CDR3 sequence is 13 residues long. The CDR3 loop reads CASSSGQGRHYTF. The CDR3 DNA follows: TGTGCCAGCAGTTCGGGACAGGGTAGACACTACACCTTC.

The gene calls are TRBV7-2 and TRBJ1-3; 8 bases fit TRBD1. V gave up 1 base and J gave up 2 bases; unmatched junction bases: 4. Germline loops: CDR1 SGHTA, CDR2 FQGNSA. The CDR3 totals 16 residues. The CDR3 nucleotides read TGTGCCAGCAGCTTAGGGGACAGGTGGACTGGAAACACCATATATTTT. Translating it yields CASSLGDRWTGNTIYF.

V gene TRBV18 combines with J gene TRBJ1-5; 9 bases are a match to TRBD1. Per germline, CDR1 KGHSH and CDR2 LQKENI. J gave up 4 bases and V 6 bases, and 7 bases lay outside the gene matches. There are 15 residues in the CDR3. This chain's CDR3 is CASSPLDRGNQPQHF. CDR3 DNA: TGTGCCAGCTCGCCGCTCGACAGGGGGAATCAGCCCCAGCATTTT.

This clone was seen more than once but under ten times. This chain uses TRBV5-5 with TRBJ1-2, with D maybe TRBD1 (6 bases). Germline V CDR1 and CDR2: SGHKS, YYEKEE (reference sequence). The CDR3 is 16 amino acids. Trimming removed 0 bases from V and 2 bases from J, with 14 bases in between. The CDR3 nucleotides are TGTGCCAGCAGCTTGGATACAGGGCAGACGAACTATGGCTACACCTTC. It translates to CASSLDTGQTNYGYTF. The variable domain in full, completed from reference TRBV5-5 and TRBJ1-2, reads DAGVTQSPTHLIKTRGQQVTLRCSPISGHKSVSWYQQVLGQGPQFIFQYYEKEERGRGNFPDRFSARQFPNYSSELNVNALLLGDSALYLCASSLDTGQTNYGYTFGSGTRLTVV.

The chain links TRBV5-4 to TRBJ2-2; TRBD1 matches at 8 bases. V was pared by 1 base and J by 2 bases, with 4 bases of the junction left unmatched. The CDR3 is 16 residues long. The germline gives CDR1 SGHNT, CDR2 YYREEE (reference sequence). The CDR3 coding sequence is TGTGCCAGCAGCTTGCCCGCAGGGGGCAACACCGGGGAGCTGTTTTTT. Translating gives CASSLPAGGNTGELFF.

This chain uses TRBV19 with TRBJ1-2, with 8 bases that match TRBD1. This CDR3 region has 14 residues. CDR1 is LNHDA and CDR2 is SQIVND in the germline V gene (reference sequence). J lost 8 bases, V lost 7 bases, and 12 bases had no gene match. CDR3 bases: TGTGCCAGTACCCAAGAGACAGGGGTAGAGGGCTACACCTTC. It is translated as CASTQETGVEGYTF.

V gene TRBV28 combines with J gene TRBJ2-1; possibly TRBD2 for D (5 bases). The CDR3 is 14 residues long. Germline-derived CDR1 and CDR2 are MDHEN and SYDVKM. V lost 8 bases to trimming and J lost 1 base, with 12 bases between them. The chain's CDR3 is CASLGAGSYNEQFF. The DNA for the CDR3 is TGTGCCAGCTTGGGAGCTGGGTCCTACAATGAGCAGTTCTTC.

The chain carries TRBV19 and TRBJ2-7; a possible D gene is TRBD1 (5 bases). Germline V CDR1 and CDR2: LNHDA, SQIVND (reference sequence). This CDR3 spans 17 amino acids. Trimming removed 5 bases from V and 3 bases from J, with 23 bases in between. CDR3 in amino acids: CASSVKWFQGNHYEQYF. The DNA of the CDR3 is TGTGCCAGTAGTGTTAAGTGGTTTCAGGGAAACCACTACGAGCAGTACTTC.

The chain couples TRBV6-2 or TRBV6-3 to TRBJ1-2; D unclear. CDR1 is MNHEY and CDR2 is SVGEGT in the germline V gene. This CDR3 region has 14 residues. With 2 bases removed from V and 2 bases from J, the gap between germline ends came to 9 bases. In nucleotides, the CDR3 is TGTGCCAGCAGTTACGCGTTGTCAAACTATGGCTACACCTTC. Translated: CASSYALSNYGYTF.

As DNA, the CDR3 is TGTGCCAGCTCACAGGCCCACAGGGCGGCAGAGACCCAGTACTTC. This translates into CASSQAHRAAETQYF. The chain links TRBV18 to TRBJ2-5; D possibly corresponds to TRBD1 (6 bases). This CDR3 contains 15 residues. CDR1 is KGHSH, CDR2 LQKENI, per germline. Trimming removed 4 bases from V and 4 bases from J, with 16 bases in between.

The chain joins TRBV30 to TRBJ2-7; 9 nucleotides line up with TRBD2. Germline CDR1 and CDR2: GTSNPN and SVGIG (reference sequence). V trimming: 3 bases; J trimming: 3 bases; junction bases outside the gene matches: 3. The length of the CDR3 is 13 residues. The CDR3, as DNA: TGTGCCTGGAGAACTAGCGGGCTCTACGAGCAGTACTTC. Amino acid sequence: CAWRTSGLYEQYF.

The chain has TRBV18 and TRBJ1-1, with D possibly TRBD1 on 5 matching bases. The CDR3 length is 13 residues. From germline, CDR1 is KGHSH and CDR2 LQKENI. Trimming stripped 2 bases from V and 9 bases from J, with 13 bases between. The CDR3 reads CASSPMETDQAFF. As DNA, the CDR3 is TGTGCCAGCTCACCAATGGAGACAGACCAAGCTTTCTTT.

The count of this clone is one. The V and J genes are TRBV7-2 and TRBJ2-1; 8 bases fit TRBD2. The CDR3 contains 14 residues. Trimming cost V 5 bases and J 8 bases; bases outside gene matches: 8. Germline V gene sequence: CDR1 SGHTA, CDR2 FQGNSA. In DNA, the CDR3 is TGTGCCAGCAGCCCCCCGGGGCGGGGGGATGAGCAGTTCTTC. Protein sequence: CASSPPGRGDEQFF.

The count of this clone is one. The chain uses TRBV29-1 and TRBJ1-5; 10 bases agree with TRBD1. CDR1 is SQVTM, CDR2 ANQGSEA, per germline. The CDR3 has 13 residues. J was trimmed by 5 bases and V by 6 bases; bases with no gene match: 4. The CDR3, as DNA: TGCAGCGTGGGGGACAGGGGACATCAGCCCCAGCATTTT. Residues: CSVGDRGHQPQHF.

The chain recombines TRBV19 with TRBJ2-1; D not certain. The germline V and J ends were trimmed by 5 bases and 3 bases, with 14 bases remaining between them. Germline lookup yields CDR1 LNHDA and CDR2 SQIVND (reference sequence). The CDR3 is made up of 15 amino acids. The chain's CDR3 is CASSLIALRYNEQFF. The CDR3, as DNA: TGTGCCAGTAGTTTAATAGCCCTCCGCTACAATGAGCAGTTCTTC.

About this clone: Its ends do not fully match the called genes, so a read error is possible. This chain links TRBV7-9 with TRBJ1-1; D is uncertain. CDR1 is SEHNR and CDR2 is FQNEAQ in the germline V gene (reference sequence). This CDR3 is 9 amino acids long. The CDR3 loop is CASSHTVDF. CDR3 coding DNA: TGTGCCAGCAGCCACACCGTTGACTTT.

V gene TRBV5-1 combines with J gene TRBJ2-2, with a weak D call TRBD2 (6 bases). The CDR3 runs to 15 residues. V gave up 4 bases and J gave up 3 bases, with 13 bases separating them. The germline gives CDR1 SGHRS, CDR2 YFSETQ. This CDR3 reads CASSGGAGDTGELFF. The CDR3 DNA reads as TGCGCCAGCAGCGGCGGGGCTGGGGACACCGGGGAGCTGTTTTTT.

Here the CDR3 reads CASSLAGTEETQYF. The CDR3 nucleotides are TGTGCCAGCAGCTTGGCTGGGACAGAAGAGACCCAGTACTTC. The chain uses TRBV5-6 and TRBJ2-5; 7 positions match TRBD1. The trim removed 0 bases at V and 3 bases at J, leaving 2 bases unmatched. CDR3 length equals 14 residues. Germline CDR1 is SGHDT and CDR2 is YYEEEE.

This clone appeared a few times. The chain couples TRBV11-3 to TRBJ2-1; tentative D call: TRBD2 (5 bases). Germline values: CDR1 SGHNT, CDR2 YENEEA. Trimming left V 1 base short and J 6 bases short, with 16 bases between. This CDR3 comprises 16 residues. CDR3 loop: CASSLGFGEGSNEQFF. CDR3 nucleotides: TGTGCCAGCAGCTTAGGGTTTGGCGAGGGCAGCAATGAGCAGTTCTTC.

The rearrangement joins TRBV11-3 to TRBJ2-1; 8 bases align to TRBD2. This CDR3 spans 17 amino acids. Per germline, CDR1 SGHNT and CDR2 YENEEA. The V segment lost 5 bases and the J segment 7 bases; nucleotides outside the gene matches: 16. The CDR3 region has the DNA TGTGCCAGCAGCCAAACCGGTAGCGGGAAGTTCCAGAATGAGCAGTTCTTC. It yields the protein CASSQTGSGKFQNEQFF.